This passage covers 26 T cell receptor beta chains from one sample sequenced in a study of blood T cell repertoires in COVID-19. Sequencing used immunoSEQ multiplex PCR; TCRdb keeps in-frame clones, though not all of them. The sample records roughly 250,000 clones, approximately 87% being singletons. Sequencing input: peripheral blood. All receptors derive from a woman between 25 and 40 years old with COVID-19, enrolled during active disease.

The CDR3 protein is CASGFGGPDTQYF. For the CDR3, the DNA is TGTGCTAGTGGTTTCGGAGGTCCAGATACGCAGTATTTT. V gene TRBV12-5 combines with J gene TRBJ2-3; D may be TRBD2 (5 bases). Deletions cut 3 bases from V and 4 bases from J, with 8 bases between. CDR1 LGHNT and CDR2 FRNRAP come from the germline V gene. The CDR3 covers 13 residues.

The rearrangement uses TRBV2 and TRBJ2-4, with 12 bases that match TRBD2. Germline V gene sequence: CDR1 SNHLY, CDR2 FYNNEI. V trimming: 5 bases; J trimming: 0 bases; junction bases outside the gene matches: 2. CDR3 length equals 16 residues. The CDR3 DNA sequence: TGTGCCAGCAGTCCGACTAGCGGGGGAGCCAAAAACATTCAGTACTTC. Its translation: CASSPTSGGAKNIQYF.

This chain connects TRBV5-1 to TRBJ1-2, with 11 bases that match TRBD1. The CDR3 extends over 14 amino acids. The trim removed 5 bases at V and 4 bases at J, leaving 4 bases unmatched. CDR1 SGHRS and CDR2 YFSETQ come from the germline V gene. CDR3 bases: TGCGCCAGCAGAAGGGACAGGGGGGTCTATGGCTACACCTTC. This gives the protein CASRRDRGVYGYTF.

The chain uses TRBV7-9 and TRBJ2-1; maybe TRBD1 (5 bases). Looked up from germline, CDR1 is SEHNR and CDR2 is FQNEAQ (reference sequence). Trimming shortened V by 4 bases and J by 11 bases, and 12 bases separated the two germline ends. There are 12 residues in the CDR3. The CDR3 region is CASSSEGVKQFF. The CDR3 DNA is TGTGCCAGCAGCTCAGAAGGGGTTAAGCAGTTCTTC.

V usage is TRBV27 and J usage is TRBJ2-1; the match to TRBD2 covers 7 bases. The ends lost 4 bases at V and 6 bases at J; junction bases unmatched: 9. The CDR3 has 15 residues. Germline V gene data show CDR1 as MNHEY and CDR2 as SMNVEV (reference sequence). The CDR3 is CASSSWGGYTNEQFF. CDR3 coding DNA: TGTGCCAGCAGTTCTTGGGGGGGGTATACCAATGAGCAGTTCTTC.

The rearrangement links TRBV5-1 to TRBJ1-2; TRBD1 matches 9 bases. V shed 6 bases and J 8 bases; nucleotides not matched to a gene: 14. The CDR3 runs 15 residues. Looked up from germline, CDR1 is SGHRS and CDR2 is YFSETQ. The CDR3: CASTRTGDSSAGYTF. The CDR3 coding sequence is TGCGCCAGCACCCGGACAGGGGACTCTTCCGCCGGCTACACCTTC.

The chain joins TRBV9 to TRBJ2-1, with D unresolved. Germline V CDR1 and CDR2: SGDLS, YYNGEE. V shed 0 bases and J shed 5 bases, with 12 bases lying between them. The CDR3 has 15 amino acids. For the CDR3, the DNA is TGTGCCAGCAGCGTAGAGTCGTTACTCAACAATGAGCAGTTCTTC. Translated, it gives CASSVESLLNNEQFF.

This clone was recorded many times. The V call is TRBV18, the J call TRBJ1-1; 7 bases map to TRBD1. This CDR3 comprises 16 residues. Germline trimming cut 5 bases from V and 6 bases from J; bases unmatched to any gene: 15. The germline V gene has CDR1 KGHSH and CDR2 LQKENI. CDR3 DNA sequence: TGTGCCAGCTCATCCCTTGGACAGGCAGTCCACGCTGAAGCTTTCTTT. It encodes CASSSLGQAVHAEAFF.

The chain couples TRBV6-5 to TRBJ2-7; TRBD2 is a possible D gene (5 bases). The germline V gene encodes CDR1 MNHEY and CDR2 SVGAGI. Trimming took 0 bases from V and 1 from J, leaving 13 bases between them. This CDR3 region has 16 residues. CDR3 DNA sequence: TGTGCCAGCAGTTACTCCGCGGCCCGAGGGTCCTACGAGCAGTACTTC. Residues: CASSYSAARGSYEQYF.

This chain uses TRBV19 with TRBJ2-1; 11 bases are a match to TRBD2. The J segment lost 4 bases and the V segment lost 7 bases, leaving 6 bases of the junction unmatched. Germline CDR1 and CDR2: LNHDA and SQIVND (reference sequence). The CDR3 spans 15 residues. In DNA, the CDR3 is TGTGCCAGTATCGATCGACTAGCGGGGTACAATGAGCAGTTCTTC. Residues: CASIDRLAGYNEQFF.

The chain recombines TRBV15 with TRBJ2-1; 10 bases agree with TRBD2. The CDR3 contains 16 residues. After removal of 1 base from V and 8 bases from J, the junction contained 8 bases not matched to a gene. Germline V gene data show CDR1 as LNHNV and CDR2 as YYDKDF (reference sequence). The DNA for the CDR3 is TGTGCCACCAGCAGAGGAGGTAGCGGGGGGAGGGATGAGCAGTTCTTC. It encodes CATSRGGSGGRDEQFF.

The genes are TRBV5-1 and TRBJ2-7; D might be TRBD2 (6 bases). The germline V gene encodes CDR1 SGHRS and CDR2 YFSETQ. The germline V and J ends were trimmed by 6 bases and 3 bases, with 13 bases remaining between them. CDR3 length: 13 residues. The CDR3 loop is CASNEPGLYEQYF. The CDR3 DNA sequence: TGCGCCAGCAACGAACCGGGACTCTACGAGCAGTACTTC.

The chain combines TRBV18 with TRBJ1-5, with D possibly being TRBD1 (5 bases). This CDR3 has 13 residues. Trimming removed 8 bases from V and 3 bases from J, with 11 bases in between. The V gene's germline CDR1 is KGHSH and CDR2 LQKENI. The CDR3 spells CASASGANQPQHF. The CDR3 DNA reads TGTGCCAGCGCCTCTGGGGCCAATCAGCCCCAGCATTTT.

The J gene is TRBJ1-2, the V gene TRBV18; 8 nucleotides match TRBD1. Germline values: CDR1 KGHSH, CDR2 LQKENI. The V segment lost 2 bases and the J segment 4 bases; nucleotides outside the gene matches: 9. This CDR3 contains 16 residues. The CDR3 bases are TGTGCCAGCTCACCAATAGGACAGGGAGGTTCCTATGGCTACACCTTC. Its translation: CASSPIGQGGSYGYTF.

This chain joins TRBV28 and TRBJ1-2, with 8 positions matching TRBD1. There are 13 residues in the CDR3. Germline-derived CDR1 and CDR2 are MDHEN and SYDVKM. The V and J ends lost 5 bases and 2 bases, in that order; junction bases with no gene match: 1. CDR3 sequence: CASSGDRNYGYTF. CDR3 bases: TGTGCCAGCAGTGGGGACAGGAACTATGGCTACACCTTC.

The rearrangement uses TRBV10-3 and TRBJ2-7; TRBD2 agrees at 12 bases. V was pared by 6 bases and J by 7 bases, with 10 bases of the junction left unmatched. The CDR3 sequence is 15 residues long. Germline CDR1 is ENHRY and CDR2 is SYGVKD. CDR3 sequence (DNA): TGTGCCATCAGGAATCCTAGCGGGGGGGCCGAAGAGCAGTACTTC. As protein: CAIRNPSGGAEEQYF.

The chain uses TRBV7-9 and TRBJ2-2; 11 nucleotides align to TRBD2. The ends lost 5 bases at V and 7 bases at J; junction bases unmatched: 9. This CDR3 is built from 16 residues. Germline V gene sequence: CDR1 SEHNR, CDR2 FQNEAQ (reference sequence). The CDR3 sequence is CASSRLAGNPSGELFF. CDR3 DNA sequence: TGTGCCAGCAGCCGACTAGCGGGGAACCCCAGCGGGGAGCTGTTTTTT.

The chain is built from TRBV5-5 and TRBJ1-6, with 7 bases identical to TRBD1. The CDR3 length is 15 residues. Germline lookup yields CDR1 SGHKS and CDR2 YYEKEE (reference sequence). V lost 4 bases, J lost 9 bases, and 10 bases stayed unmatched. The CDR3 sequence is CASSARQGGGSPLHF. Written as DNA, the CDR3 is TGTGCCAGCAGCGCACGACAGGGAGGAGGTTCACCCCTCCACTTT.

J is TRBJ2-2 and V is TRBV4-1; 8 nucleotides align to TRBD1. The CDR3 spans 18 residues. CDR1 is MGHRA and CDR2 is YSYEKL in the germline V gene. J was trimmed by 2 bases and V by 4 bases; bases with no gene match: 12. CDR3 sequence: CASSRVLPGTGNTGELFF. CDR3 DNA: TGCGCCAGCAGCCGAGTTCTTCCGGGGACAGGCAACACCGGGGAGCTGTTTTTT.

The V call is TRBV7-2, the J call TRBJ2-5; D perhaps matches TRBD2 (5 bases). This CDR3 comprises 15 residues. CDR1 is SGHTA, CDR2 FQGNSA, per germline. The ends were cut back, 3 bases at V and 1 base at J, with 12 bases in the middle. The CDR3: CASSFIPGFQETQYF. CDR3 nucleotide sequence: TGTGCCAGCAGCTTTATCCCGGGGTTCCAAGAGACCCAGTACTTC.

This chain joins TRBV5-1 and TRBJ2-1, with 7 positions matching TRBD1. Germline V gene data show CDR1 as SGHRS and CDR2 as YFSETQ. The CDR3 extends over 15 amino acids. Losses at the gene ends were 4 bases for V and 0 bases for J; bases not matched to a gene: 4. CDR3 sequence (DNA): TGCGCCAGCAGCCCGGGACAGAGCTCCTACAATGAGCAGTTCTTC. This encodes CASSPGQSSYNEQFF. Based on the CDR3 plus reference TRBV5-1 and TRBJ2-1, the full variable domain is KAGVTQTPRYLIKTRGQQVTLSCSPISGHRSVSWYQQTPGQGLQFLFEYFSETQRNKGNFPGRFSGRQFSNSRSEMNVSTLELGDSALYLCASSPGQSSYNEQFFGPGTRLTVL.

The chain is built from TRBV4-2 and TRBJ2-1; D unresolved. V gave up 4 bases and J gave up 2 bases, with 6 bases separating them. The germline CDR1 and CDR2 sequences are LGHNA and YNFKEQ. This CDR3 spans 13 amino acids. The CDR3 DNA is TGTGCCAGCAGCCGAGCCCCCTACAATGAGCAGTTCTTC. Translating gives CASSRAPYNEQFF.

This CDR3 reads CASSPGLDWANVLTF. The CDR3, as DNA: TGCGCCAGCAGCCCAGGACTCGACTGGGCCAACGTCCTGACTTTC. The chain couples TRBV4-1 to TRBJ2-6, with D tentatively TRBD2 (5 bases). Deletions cut 4 bases from V and 5 bases from J, with 12 bases between. The CDR3 contains 15 residues. Germline V gene sequence: CDR1 MGHRA, CDR2 YSYEKL.

This chain uses TRBV19 with TRBJ2-5; TRBD2 aligns across 9 bases. CDR3 size: 13 residues. With V trimmed by 3 bases and J by 5 bases, 1 base remained unmatched. Looked up from germline, CDR1 is LNHDA and CDR2 is SQIVND (reference sequence). CDR3 coding DNA: TGTGCCAGTAGTATCCTAGCGGGGGAGACCCAGTACTTC. As protein: CASSILAGETQYF.

The gene calls are TRBV19 and TRBJ2-2; D possibly corresponds to TRBD1 (6 bases). Germline V lookup: CDR1 LNHDA, CDR2 SQIVND (reference sequence). This CDR3 has 14 residues. Between the trimmed V and J ends, which lost 4 bases and 5 bases, there was a span of 11 bases. CDR3 sequence (DNA): TGTGCCAGTAGTAGAAAACAGGGTACCGGGGAGCTGTTTTTT. Residues: CASSRKQGTGELFF.

The chain uses TRBV4-1 and TRBJ2-7; 8 bases agree with TRBD1. Germline CDR1 MGHRA, CDR2 YSYEKL. The CDR3 runs 15 residues. Losses at the gene ends were 0 bases for V and 6 bases for J; bases not matched to a gene: 7. CDR3 loop: CASSQDRARGREQYF. CDR3 nucleotide sequence: TGCGCCAGCAGCCAAGATCGTGCCAGGGGGCGCGAGCAGTACTTC.